Each of the 24 T cell receptor beta chains below was sequenced from the same sample in a study of cytomegalovirus exposure and HLA in healthy donors. Only in-frame clones appear in the TCRdb table, and some are missing; sequencing was by immunoSEQ multiplex PCR. The sample has about 160,000 clones, 86% seen once; the top ten hold roughly 5.7%. The material sequenced was PBMCs. The origin of the receptors is a woman aged 25 to 39 in good health and CMV-seronegative.

This chain connects TRBV7-3 to TRBJ2-7, with 9 bases lining up with TRBD1. CDR1 is SGHTA, CDR2 FQGTGA, per germline. With V trimmed by 5 bases and J by 6 bases, 11 bases remained unmatched. This CDR3 region has 15 residues. The CDR3 is CASSVAGTGPLEQYF. For the CDR3, the DNA is TGTGCCAGCAGCGTAGCCGGGACAGGGCCCCTCGAGCAGTACTTC. Drawing the rest from reference TRBV7-3 and TRBJ2-7, the complete variable domain is GAGVSQTPSNKVTEKGKYVELRCDPISGHTALYWYRQSLGQGPEFLIYFQGTGAADDSGLPNDRFFAVRPEGSVSTLKIQRTERGDSAVYLCASSVAGTGPLEQYFGPGTRLTVT.

This chain links TRBV7-3 with TRBJ2-1, with no clear D. Germline V gene sequence: CDR1 SGHTA, CDR2 FQGTGA. CDR3 size: 11 residues. V shed 2 bases and J shed 10 bases, with 6 bases lying between them. The CDR3 loop is CASSLGREQFF. The CDR3 DNA reads TGTGCCAGCAGCTTAGGCAGGGAGCAGTTCTTC.

Only a few counts were recorded for this clone. The V and J genes are TRBV14 and TRBJ1-1; D unresolved. Germline V CDR1 and CDR2: SGHDN, FVKESK. Deletions cut 1 base from V and 1 base from J, with 4 bases between. CDR3 length: 13 amino acids. The CDR3, as DNA: TGTGCCAGCAGCCAAGTAGCGAACACTGAAGCTTTCTTT. Translation gives CASSQVANTEAFF.

This chain uses TRBV6-5 with TRBJ2-1, with D uncertain. Germline CDR1 reads MNHEY; CDR2 reads SVGAGI. The CDR3 consists of 15 residues. Trimming cost V 2 bases and J 10 bases, with 18 bases left between them. The CDR3 reads CASSYTKNAAGEQFF. The CDR3 DNA reads TGTGCCAGCAGTTACACCAAAAACGCGGCTGGGGAGCAGTTCTTC.

The V and J genes are TRBV27 and TRBJ2-3; D possibly corresponds to TRBD2 (6 bases). V lost 3 bases to trimming and J lost 2 bases, with 12 bases between them. Germline V gives CDR1 MNHEY, CDR2 SMNVEV (reference sequence). The CDR3 extends over 15 amino acids. CDR3 sequence: CASSLVAGYTDTQYF. In DNA, the CDR3 is TGTGCCAGCAGTTTGGTGGCGGGATACACAGATACGCAGTATTTT.

The chain uses TRBV5-4 and TRBJ1-2, with 9 positions matching TRBD1. The CDR3 covers 16 residues. Germline V gene lookup returns CDR1 SGHNT and CDR2 YYREEE (reference sequence). Trimming at V came to 4 bases and at J to 5 bases, leaving 12 bases not matched to a gene. The CDR3: CASSTGDRANLYGYTF. The CDR3 DNA reads as TGTGCCAGCAGCACCGGGGACAGGGCGAACCTTTATGGCTACACCTTC.

This chain uses TRBV5-1 with TRBJ1-6; the D is unclear. Germline loops: CDR1 SGHRS, CDR2 YFSETQ. CDR3 length: 14 amino acids. With 8 bases removed from V and 3 bases from J, the gap between germline ends came to 12 bases. CDR3 region: CASGAGFYNSPLHF. The CDR3, as DNA: TGCGCCAGTGGTGCGGGCTTCTATAATTCACCCCTCCACTTT.

In its sample, this clone was seen a few times. The rearrangement uses TRBV15 and TRBJ2-1; 9 bases fit TRBD2. The germline gives CDR1 LNHNV, CDR2 YYDKDF (reference sequence). V trimming: 1 base; J trimming: 3 bases; junction bases outside the gene matches: 1. The CDR3 has 15 amino acids. The CDR3 DNA reads TGTGCCACCAGCAGAGGCGGGAGGGGCTACAATGAGCAGTTCTTC. As protein: CATSRGGRGYNEQFF.

The J gene is TRBJ1-6, the V gene TRBV5-1, with a weak D call TRBD1 (5 bases). The CDR3 length is 14 residues. Trimming took off 0 bases at V and 10 bases at J, with 11 bases between the two ends. In germline, CDR1 is SGHRS, CDR2 YFSETQ. CDR3 sequence: CASSLGQSLSPLHF. In DNA form, the CDR3 reads TGCGCCAGCAGCTTGGGACAGTCTTTGTCACCCCTCCACTTT.

The chain is built from TRBV4-1 and TRBJ2-1, with D unclear. The V end was cut by 0 bases, the J end by 7 bases, with 7 bases between. The CDR3 extends over 13 amino acids. The germline gives CDR1 MGHRA, CDR2 YSYEKL. This chain's CDR3 is CASSQDRANEQFF. CDR3 coding DNA: TGCGCCAGCAGCCAAGATAGAGCTAATGAGCAGTTCTTC.

In DNA form, the CDR3 reads TGTGCCAGCACCCTGGGCGGATTACACTCTGGAAACACCATATATTTT. Translation: CASTLGGLHSGNTIYF. J is TRBJ1-3 and V is TRBV6-6; no clear D gene. CDR1 and CDR2 (germline): MNHNY, SVGAGI (reference sequence). The CDR3 sequence is 16 residues long. Trimming removed 7 bases at V and 0 bases at J, with 16 bases between.

V is TRBV12-5 and J is TRBJ1-2, with D tentatively TRBD1 (5 bases). V lost 2 bases, J lost 5 bases, and 18 bases lay in between. The V gene's germline CDR1 is LGHNT and CDR2 FRNRAP. The CDR3 is 16 amino acids. CDR3 in DNA: TGTGCTAGTGGTTTGCCCCGGGCGGGGCAGATGTATGGCTACACCTTC. This encodes CASGLPRAGQMYGYTF.

This chain connects TRBV2 to TRBJ2-5; 7 positions match TRBD2. The germline V gene encodes CDR1 SNHLY and CDR2 FYNNEI. With V trimmed by 6 bases and J by 3 bases, 1 base remained unmatched. The CDR3 is 12 amino acids. The DNA for the CDR3 is TGTGCCAGCAGACTAGCGAAAGAGACCCAGTACTTC. Translation gives CASRLAKETQYF.

The chain joins TRBV12-5 to TRBJ2-4; 8 nucleotides match TRBD2. The CDR3 sequence is 15 residues long. Germline-derived CDR1 and CDR2 are LGHNT and FRNRAP. J lost 1 base, V lost 6 bases, and 5 bases had no gene match. CDR3 region: CASGPGRVAKNIQYF. The DNA for the CDR3 is TGTGCTAGTGGCCCCGGGAGGGTGGCCAAAAACATTCAGTACTTC.

The genes are TRBV4-2 and TRBJ2-5; 11 bases are a match to TRBD2. The length of the CDR3 is 18 residues. From germline, CDR1 is LGHNA and CDR2 YNFKEQ. V was pared by 1 base and J by 2 bases, with 9 bases of the junction left unmatched. The CDR3 sequence is CASSQVAIGTSGQETQYF. CDR3 bases: TGTGCCAGCAGCCAAGTCGCAATAGGGACTAGCGGACAAGAGACCCAGTACTTC.

CDR3 nucleotides: TGTGCCAGCGGTAGGACGCTAGCCATGAACACTGAAGCTTTCTTT. Residues: CASGRTLAMNTEAFF. The J gene is TRBJ1-1, the V gene TRBV9, with D hard to call. Germline V CDR1 and CDR2: SGDLS, YYNGEE. The CDR3 is 15 residues long. Trimming took 7 bases from V and 0 from J, leaving 16 bases between them. The entire variable domain, with the rest obtained from reference TRBV9 and TRBJ1-1, is as follows: DSGVTQTPKHLITATGQRVTLRCSPRSGDLSVYWYQQSLDQGLQFLIQYYNGEERAKGNILERFSAQQFPDLHSELNLSSLELGDSALYFCASGRTLAMNTEAFFGQGTRLTVV.

The CDR3 DNA follows: TGCAGCGTGGAGGGGACAGGGTCTTCAAACACCATATATTTT. Residues: CSVEGTGSSNTIYF. The chain is built from TRBV29-1 and TRBJ1-3; 9 bases are shared with TRBD1. Germline CDR1 reads SQVTM; CDR2 reads ANQGSEA. J gave up 6 bases and V 6 bases, and 9 bases lay outside the gene matches. The CDR3 loop spans 14 amino acids. The variable domain in full, completed from reference TRBV29-1 and TRBJ1-3, reads SAVISQKPSRDICQRGTSLTIQCQVDSQVTMMFWYRQQPGQSLTLIATANQGSEATYESGFVIDKFPISRPNLTFSTLTVSNMSPEDSSIYLCSVEGTGSSNTIYFGEGSWLTVV.

The chain employs TRBV9 and TRBJ2-4; 8 nucleotides match TRBD1. The CDR3 spans 14 residues. V lost 3 bases, J lost 8 bases, and 7 bases stayed unmatched. Germline lookup yields CDR1 SGDLS and CDR2 YYNGEE. This CDR3 is CASSADGTGDIQYF. DNA for the CDR3: TGTGCCAGCAGCGCAGACGGGACAGGAGACATTCAGTACTTC.

The chain has TRBV4-2 and TRBJ1-5; a possible D gene is TRBD1 (6 bases). The CDR3 is made up of 16 amino acids. The germline V gene has CDR1 LGHNA and CDR2 YNFKEQ. V lost 0 bases and J lost 7, with 16 bases in between. This chain's CDR3 is CASSQDWGLGWQPQHF. CDR3 nucleotide sequence: TGTGCCAGCAGCCAAGACTGGGGGCTGGGTTGGCAGCCCCAGCATTTT.

The genes are TRBV6-1 and TRBJ1-1; D may be TRBD1 (5 bases). V gave up 11 bases and J gave up 4 bases, with 17 bases separating them. The CDR3 consists of 13 residues. The germline CDR1 and CDR2 sequences are MNHNS and SASEGT. This chain's CDR3 is CAPRALGATEAFF. Written as DNA, the CDR3 is TGTGCCCCACGGGCTCTCGGGGCCACTGAAGCTTTCTTT.

The chain uses TRBV11-2 and TRBJ2-7; TRBD1 matches 7 bases. Per the germline V gene, CDR1 is SGHAT and CDR2 is FQNNGV. J lost 1 base, V lost 2 bases, and 5 bases had no gene match. This CDR3 spans 15 amino acids. The CDR3 is CASSLTPGQSYEQYF. The CDR3 bases are TGTGCCAGCAGCTTAACGCCGGGACAGTCCTACGAGCAGTACTTC.

CDR3 nucleotide sequence: TGTGCCACCAGCAGAGTTGGGGGAATTGGGGCCAACGTCCTGACTTTC. Its protein product is CATSRVGGIGANVLTF. The V gene is TRBV15, the J gene TRBJ2-6; D tentatively reads TRBD1 or TRBD2 (5 bases each). With 1 base removed from V and 3 bases from J, the gap between germline ends came to 10 bases. This CDR3 comprises 16 residues. Germline-derived CDR1 and CDR2 are LNHNV and YYDKDF (reference sequence).

The rearrangement joins TRBV9 to TRBJ2-5; D is perhaps TRBD2 (5 bases). V lost 0 bases to trimming and J lost 5 bases, with 8 bases between them. The germline V gene encodes CDR1 SGDLS and CDR2 YYNGEE. The CDR3 is 13 residues long. The CDR3 DNA is TGTGCCAGCAGCGTAGCTAGCATGGAGACCCAGTACTTC. It is translated as CASSVASMETQYF.

The gene calls are TRBV7-3 and TRBJ2-3, with D possibly TRBD2 on 6 matching bases. Germline-derived CDR1 and CDR2 are SGHTA and FQGTGA. This CDR3 has 14 residues. Trimming shortened V by 3 bases and J by 1 base, and 8 bases separated the two germline ends. The CDR3: CASSLGLRTDTQYF. CDR3 nucleotides: TGTGCCAGCAGCTTGGGACTCCGCACAGATACGCAGTATTTT.